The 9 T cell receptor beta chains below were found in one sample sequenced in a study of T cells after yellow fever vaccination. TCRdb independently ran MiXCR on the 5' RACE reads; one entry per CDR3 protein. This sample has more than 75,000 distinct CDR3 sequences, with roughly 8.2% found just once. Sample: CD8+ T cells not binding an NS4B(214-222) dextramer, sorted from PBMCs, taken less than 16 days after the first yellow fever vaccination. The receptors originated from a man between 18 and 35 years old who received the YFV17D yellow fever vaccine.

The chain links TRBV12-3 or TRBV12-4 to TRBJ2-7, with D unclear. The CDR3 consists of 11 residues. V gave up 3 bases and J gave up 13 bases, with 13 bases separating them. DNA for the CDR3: TGTGCCAGCAGTTTCTCTACCATTGCTTACTTC. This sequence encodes CASSFSTIAYF.

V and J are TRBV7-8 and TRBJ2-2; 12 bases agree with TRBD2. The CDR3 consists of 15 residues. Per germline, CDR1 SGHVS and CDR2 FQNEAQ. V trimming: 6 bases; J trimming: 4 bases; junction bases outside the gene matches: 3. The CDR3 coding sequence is TGTGCCAGCAGACTACTAGCGGGGGGCACCGGGGAGCTGTTTTTT. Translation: CASRLLAGGTGELFF.

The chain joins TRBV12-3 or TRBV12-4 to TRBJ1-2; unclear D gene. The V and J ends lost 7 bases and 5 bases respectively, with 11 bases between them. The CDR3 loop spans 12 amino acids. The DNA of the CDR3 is TGTGCCAGCACCATAGGAGGTTATGGCTACACCTTC. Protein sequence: CASTIGGYGYTF.

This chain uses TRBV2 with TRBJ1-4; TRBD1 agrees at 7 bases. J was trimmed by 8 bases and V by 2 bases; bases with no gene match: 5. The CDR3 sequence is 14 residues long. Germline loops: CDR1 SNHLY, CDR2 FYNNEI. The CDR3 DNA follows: TGTGCCAGCAGTGAAATACAGGGGCACGAAAAACTGTTTTTT. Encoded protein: CASSEIQGHEKLFF.

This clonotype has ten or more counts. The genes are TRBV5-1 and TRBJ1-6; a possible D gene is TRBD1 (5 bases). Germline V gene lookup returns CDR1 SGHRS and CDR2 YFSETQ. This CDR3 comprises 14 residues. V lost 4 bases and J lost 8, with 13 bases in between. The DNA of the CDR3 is TGCGCCAGCAGCATGGACCAGGGAGATTCACCCCTCCACTTT. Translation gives CASSMDQGDSPLHF.

The DNA of the CDR3 is TGTGCCAGCAGCCAGCCCGGGACAGAGGAATATCAAGAGACCCAGTACTTC. It translates to CASSQPGTEEYQETQYF. The chain carries TRBV6-1 and TRBJ2-5; 7 bases agree with TRBD1. The CDR3 totals 17 residues. From germline, CDR1 is MNHNS and CDR2 SASEGT. With 6 bases clipped from V and 2 bases from J, the junction kept 15 bases outside the gene matches.

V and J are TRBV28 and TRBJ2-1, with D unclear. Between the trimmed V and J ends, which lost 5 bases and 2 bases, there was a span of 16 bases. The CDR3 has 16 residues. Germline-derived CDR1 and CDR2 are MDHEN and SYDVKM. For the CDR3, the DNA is TGTGCCAGCAGTCTCCTCGGGCCCGTGACCTACAATGAGCAGTTCTTC. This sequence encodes CASSLLGPVTYNEQFF.

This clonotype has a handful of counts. The CDR3 region is CASSLRTALDTQYF. Here the CDR3 DNA reads TGTGCCAGCAGCTTACGTACGGCGTTAGATACGCAGTATTTT. The chain recombines TRBV7-2 with TRBJ2-3, with no clear D. The V gene lost 2 bases and the J gene lost 5 bases, with 11 bases spanning the gap. There are 14 residues in the CDR3. CDR1 is SGHTA, CDR2 FQGNSA, per germline.

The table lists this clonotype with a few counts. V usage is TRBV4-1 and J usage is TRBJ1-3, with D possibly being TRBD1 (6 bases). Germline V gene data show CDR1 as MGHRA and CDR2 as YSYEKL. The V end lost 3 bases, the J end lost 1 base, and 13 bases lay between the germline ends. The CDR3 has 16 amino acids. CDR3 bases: TGCGCCAGCAGCCACTCCTCCGGGACATCTGGAAACACCATATATTTT. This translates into CASSHSSGTSGNTIYF.